The next 19 T cell receptor beta chains were all read from a single sample in a study of T cell responses to AZD1222 COVID-19 vaccine. Only in-frame clones appear in the TCRdb table, and some are missing; sequencing was by immunoSEQ multiplex PCR. The sample records approximately 130,000 clones, over 80% being singletons. The material sequenced was peripheral blood, taken on day 0 of AZD1222 vaccination. These receptors all come from an adult in good health.

This chain joins TRBV19 and TRBJ1-2, with no clear D. Trimming left V 7 bases short and J 1 base short, with 10 bases between. CDR1 LNHDA and CDR2 SQIVND come from the germline V gene (reference sequence). The CDR3 spans 13 residues. The CDR3 is CASKEGINYGYTF. In DNA, the CDR3 is TGTGCCAGTAAAGAAGGAATTAACTATGGCTACACCTTC.

This clone was seen a single time. This sequence joins TRBV4-2 and TRBJ2-1; perhaps TRBD2 as D (6 bases). With 0 bases removed from V and 4 bases from J, the gap between germline ends came to 16 bases. The CDR3 spans 17 residues. The germline V gene encodes CDR1 LGHNA and CDR2 YNFKEQ. The CDR3: CASSQDLGRELYNEQFF. The CDR3 coding sequence is TGTGCCAGCAGCCAAGATCTGGGTCGGGAGCTGTACAATGAGCAGTTCTTC.

The chain employs TRBV27 and TRBJ1-2; 9 positions match TRBD1. CDR1 and CDR2 (germline): MNHEY, SMNVEV (reference sequence). With V trimmed by 5 bases and J by 8 bases, 6 bases remained unmatched. This CDR3 is built from 13 residues. In nucleotides, the CDR3 is TGTGCCAGCAGTCACCGGGACAGGGACGGCTACACCTTC. Amino acids: CASSHRDRDGYTF.

V usage is TRBV9 and J usage is TRBJ1-2, with 7 bases identical to TRBD1. The CDR3 contains 15 residues. CDR1 is SGDLS, CDR2 YYNGEE, per germline. The J segment lost 4 bases and the V segment lost 0 bases, leaving 6 bases of the junction unmatched. CDR3: CASSVAWAGGYGYTF. The CDR3 DNA reads TGTGCCAGCAGCGTAGCTTGGGCAGGGGGCTATGGCTACACCTTC.

The V call is TRBV6-5, the J call TRBJ2-3; no clear D gene. The length of the CDR3 is 13 residues. Per the germline V gene, CDR1 is MNHEY and CDR2 is SVGAGI. V was clipped by 7 bases and J by 2 bases, with 10 bases between them. The CDR3 DNA is TGTGCCAGCAAGTTCCAGGCCACAGATACGCAGTATTTT. Translated, it gives CASKFQATDTQYF.

The rearrangement links TRBV6-6 to TRBJ1-2; D uncertain. CDR1 MNHNY and CDR2 SVGAGI come from the germline V gene (reference sequence). The V end was cut by 5 bases, the J end by 2 bases, with 21 bases between. This CDR3 has 17 amino acids. The CDR3: CASSPNPRTGANYGYTF. The DNA for the CDR3 is TGTGCCAGCAGTCCAAACCCTAGGACGGGCGCAAACTATGGCTACACCTTC.

This chain connects TRBV5-8 to TRBJ2-3; the D gene is possibly TRBD1 (6 bases). The CDR3 contains 13 residues. The germline V gene encodes CDR1 SGHTS and CDR2 YDEGEE. The ends were cut back, 4 bases at V and 3 bases at J, with 9 bases in the middle. In DNA form, the CDR3 reads TGTGCCAGCAGCCGAAGGGGGACAGATACGCAGTATTTT. Protein product: CASSRRGTDTQYF.

This rearrangement joins TRBV2 to TRBJ1-5; D gene uncertain. Germline assignment: CDR1 SNHLY and CDR2 FYNNEI. V lost 0 bases and J 7 bases, leaving 10 bases between the germline ends. The CDR3 runs to 14 residues. In nucleotides, the CDR3 is TGTGCCAGCAGTGAAGCGCTAGGGAAACAGCCCCAGCATTTT. It yields the protein CASSEALGKQPQHF.

A few counts support this clone. The chain combines TRBV19 with TRBJ2-1, with 7 bases aligning to TRBD2. From germline, CDR1 is LNHDA and CDR2 SQIVND (reference sequence). V shed 3 bases and J 0 bases; nucleotides not matched to a gene: 11. This CDR3 contains 18 residues. CDR3 amino acids: CASSILTLAVISYNEQFF. The CDR3 DNA reads TGTGCCAGTAGTATCCTTACCCTAGCGGTCATCTCCTACAATGAGCAGTTCTTC.

The table lists this clone with a count of one. The chain links TRBV24-1 to TRBJ1-2, with D hard to call. Germline V gene lookup returns CDR1 KGHDR and CDR2 SFDVKD. CDR3 length: 14 amino acids. Trimming left V 5 bases short and J 4 bases short, with 13 bases between. This CDR3 reads CATSGLAQSYGYTF. The CDR3 coding sequence is TGTGCCACCAGTGGCTTGGCACAGTCCTATGGCTACACCTTC.

The rearrangement joins TRBV9 to TRBJ2-3, with unresolved D. Trimming pared 0 bases from V and 2 bases from J, leaving 7 bases between. CDR1 and CDR2 (germline): SGDLS, YYNGEE. The CDR3 has 14 residues. For the CDR3, the DNA is TGTGCCAGCAGCGTAGCTCAGATCACAGATACGCAGTATTTT. It translates to CASSVAQITDTQYF.

This chain links TRBV18 with TRBJ1-1, with a weak D call TRBD1 (5 bases). From germline, CDR1 is KGHSH and CDR2 LQKENI. There are 13 residues in the CDR3. The V end was cut by 5 bases, the J end by 0 bases, with 7 bases between. CDR3 region: CASSSGLNTEAFF. CDR3 sequence (DNA): TGTGCCAGCTCATCAGGGTTGAACACTGAAGCTTTCTTT.

The gene calls are TRBV7-2 and TRBJ1-1, with D tentatively TRBD1 (5 bases). The germline V gene has CDR1 SGHTA and CDR2 FQGNSA. The CDR3 is made up of 13 amino acids. V was trimmed by 3 bases and J by 4 bases, leaving 9 bases between them. The CDR3 protein is CASSFGGGTEAFF. CDR3 nucleotide sequence: TGTGCCAGCAGCTTTGGGGGAGGCACTGAAGCTTTCTTT.

The count of this clone is one. The rearrangement joins TRBV19 to TRBJ1-2; D gene unclear. V shed 4 bases and J shed 9 bases, with 21 bases lying between them. The CDR3 sequence is 15 residues long. Germline loops: CDR1 LNHDA, CDR2 SQIVND (reference sequence). CDR3 region: CASSTPQTGLWRYTF. The CDR3 DNA reads TGTGCCAGTAGTACCCCACAAACGGGCCTATGGCGCTACACCTTC.

The chain joins TRBV11-2 to TRBJ2-1; D gene uncertain. The germline gives CDR1 SGHAT, CDR2 FQNNGV. V was trimmed by 5 bases and J by 6 bases, leaving 20 bases between them. The length of the CDR3 is 16 residues. CDR3 nucleotides: TGTGCCAGCAGCCCCCAAGCGTTCCCCGGTGGCAATGAGCAGTTCTTC. Translating it yields CASSPQAFPGGNEQFF. The full variable domain, its missing parts supplied by reference TRBV11-2 and TRBJ2-1, is EAGVAQSPRYKIIEKRQSVAFWCNPISGHATLYWYQQILGQGPKLLIQFQNNGVVDDSQLPKDRFSAERLKGVDSTLKIQPAKLEDSAVYLCASSPQAFPGGNEQFFGPGTRLTVL.

The genes are TRBV6-1 and TRBJ1-3, with 8 bases aligning to TRBD1. The V gene end was trimmed by 0 bases and the J gene end by 8 bases; junction bases not matched to a gene: 6. The CDR3 is 15 amino acids. Germline V gene lookup returns CDR1 MNHNS and CDR2 SASEGT. The CDR3 DNA sequence: TGTGCCAGCAGTGAAGCCGGCCAGGGGGCCCACACCATATATTTT. Encoded protein: CASSEAGQGAHTIYF.

The V and J genes are TRBV11-2 and TRBJ1-3; D may be TRBD1 (5 bases). Trimming took off 2 bases at V and 0 bases at J, with 20 bases between the two ends. This CDR3 has 19 amino acids. The germline CDR1 and CDR2 sequences are SGHAT and FQNNGV. The CDR3 DNA reads as TGTGCCAGCAGCTTACGGCATAGGGGCGCAGCCCGCTCTGGAAACACCATATATTTT. This encodes CASSLRHRGAARSGNTIYF.

The rearrangement uses TRBV3-1 (or the pseudogene TRBV3-2) and TRBJ1-2; TRBD1 is a possible D gene (5 bases). V was cut by 6 bases and J by 4 bases, with 12 bases left in between. The CDR3 runs to 13 residues. Germline values: CDR1 LGHDT, CDR2 YNNKEL (reference sequence). DNA for the CDR3: TGTGCCAGCAGTTTACAGGCGTCCTATGGCTACACCTTC. Encoded protein: CASSLQASYGYTF.

The chain carries TRBV25-1 and TRBJ2-5; TRBD1 agrees at 7 bases. The CDR3 length is 16 residues. The V gene end was trimmed by 4 bases and the J gene end by 5 bases; junction bases not matched to a gene: 13. Looked up from germline, CDR1 is MGHDK and CDR2 is SYGVNS. CDR3 nucleotides: TGTGCCAGCAGTGCGACCGGGACAGTCAGTCACGAGACCCAGTACTTC. It is translated as CASSATGTVSHETQYF.